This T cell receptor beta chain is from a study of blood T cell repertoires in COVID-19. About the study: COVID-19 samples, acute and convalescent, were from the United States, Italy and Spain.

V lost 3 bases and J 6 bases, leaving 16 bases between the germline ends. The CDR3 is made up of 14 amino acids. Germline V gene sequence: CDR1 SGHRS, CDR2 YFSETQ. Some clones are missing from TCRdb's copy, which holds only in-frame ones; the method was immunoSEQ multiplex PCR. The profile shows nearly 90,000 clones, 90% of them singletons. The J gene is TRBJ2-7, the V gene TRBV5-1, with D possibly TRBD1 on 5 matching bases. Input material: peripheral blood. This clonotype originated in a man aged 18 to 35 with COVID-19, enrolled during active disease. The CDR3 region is CASSSGPFQGEQYF. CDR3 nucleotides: TGCGCCAGCAGCTCTGGGCCCTTCCAGGGCGAGCAGTACTTC.